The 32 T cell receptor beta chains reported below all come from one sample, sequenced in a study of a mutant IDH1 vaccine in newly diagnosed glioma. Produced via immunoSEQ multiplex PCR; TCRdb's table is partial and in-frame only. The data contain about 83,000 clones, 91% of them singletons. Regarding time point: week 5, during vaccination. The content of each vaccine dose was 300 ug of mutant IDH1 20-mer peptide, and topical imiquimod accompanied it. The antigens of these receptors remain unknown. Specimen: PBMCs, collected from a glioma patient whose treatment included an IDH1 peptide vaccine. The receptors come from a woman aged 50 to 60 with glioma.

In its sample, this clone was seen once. The CDR3 loop reads CASSPRGAETQYF. CDR3 sequence (DNA): TGTGCCAGCAGTCCACGGGGCGCGGAGACCCAGTACTTC. The J gene is TRBJ2-5, the V gene TRBV6-1, with D perhaps TRBD1 or TRBD2 (5 bases each). V lost 5 bases, J lost 5 bases, and 12 bases lay in between. The CDR3 runs 13 residues. Germline lookup yields CDR1 MNHNS and CDR2 SASEGT.

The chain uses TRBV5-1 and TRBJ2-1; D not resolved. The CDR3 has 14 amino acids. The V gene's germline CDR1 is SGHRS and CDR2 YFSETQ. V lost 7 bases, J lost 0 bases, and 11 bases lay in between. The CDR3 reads CASGLMSSYNEQFF. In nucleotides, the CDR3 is TGCGCCAGCGGATTGATGTCCTCCTACAATGAGCAGTTCTTC.

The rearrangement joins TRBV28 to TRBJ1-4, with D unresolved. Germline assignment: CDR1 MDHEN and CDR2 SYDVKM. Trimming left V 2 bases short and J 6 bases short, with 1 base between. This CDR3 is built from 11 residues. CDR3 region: CASSLDEKLFF. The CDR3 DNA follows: TGTGCCAGCAGTTTAGATGAAAAACTGTTTTTT.

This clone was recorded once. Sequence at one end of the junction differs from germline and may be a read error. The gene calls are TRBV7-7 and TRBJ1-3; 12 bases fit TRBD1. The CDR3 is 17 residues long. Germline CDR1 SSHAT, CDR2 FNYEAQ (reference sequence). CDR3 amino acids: CASSSGQGASSGNTIYF. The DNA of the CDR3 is TGTGCTAGCAGCTCGGGACAGGGGGCCAGCTCTGGAAACACCATATATTTT.

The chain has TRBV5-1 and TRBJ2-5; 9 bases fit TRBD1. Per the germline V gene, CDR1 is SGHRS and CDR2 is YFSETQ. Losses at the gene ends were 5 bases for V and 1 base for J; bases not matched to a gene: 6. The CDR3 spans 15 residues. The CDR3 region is CASSQGQGGQETQYF. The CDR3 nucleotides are TGCGCCAGCAGTCAGGGACAGGGAGGCCAAGAGACCCAGTACTTC. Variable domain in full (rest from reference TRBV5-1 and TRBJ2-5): KAGVTQTPRYLIKTRGQQVTLSCSPISGHRSVSWYQQTPGQGLQFLFEYFSETQRNKGNFPGRFSGRQFSNSRSEMNVSTLELGDSALYLCASSQGQGGQETQYFGPGTRLLVL.

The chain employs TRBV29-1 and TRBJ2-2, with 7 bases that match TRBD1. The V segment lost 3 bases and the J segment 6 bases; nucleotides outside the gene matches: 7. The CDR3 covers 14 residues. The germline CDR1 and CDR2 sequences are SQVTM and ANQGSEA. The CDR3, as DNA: TGCAGCGTTGATCAGGGGGTAGGGTCCGGGGAGCTGTTTTTT. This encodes CSVDQGVGSGELFF.

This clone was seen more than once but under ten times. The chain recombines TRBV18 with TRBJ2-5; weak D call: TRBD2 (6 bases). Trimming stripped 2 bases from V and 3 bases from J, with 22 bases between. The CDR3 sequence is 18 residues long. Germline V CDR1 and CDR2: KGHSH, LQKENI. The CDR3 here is CASSPASALRAPKETQYF. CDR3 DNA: TGTGCCAGCTCACCAGCTAGCGCCCTAAGAGCCCCTAAAGAGACCCAGTACTTC.

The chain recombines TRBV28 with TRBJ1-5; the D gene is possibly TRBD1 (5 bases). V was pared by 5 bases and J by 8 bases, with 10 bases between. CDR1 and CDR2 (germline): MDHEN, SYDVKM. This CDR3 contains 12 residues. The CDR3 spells CASSPSGEPQHF. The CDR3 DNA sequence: TGTGCCAGCAGTCCCTCGGGGGAGCCCCAGCATTTT.

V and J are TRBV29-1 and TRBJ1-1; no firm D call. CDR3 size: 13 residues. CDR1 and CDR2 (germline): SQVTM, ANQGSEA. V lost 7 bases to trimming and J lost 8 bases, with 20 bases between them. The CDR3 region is CSGSDLGYREAFF. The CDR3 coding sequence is TGCAGCGGTTCGGACCTTGGCTATCGGGAAGCTTTCTTT.

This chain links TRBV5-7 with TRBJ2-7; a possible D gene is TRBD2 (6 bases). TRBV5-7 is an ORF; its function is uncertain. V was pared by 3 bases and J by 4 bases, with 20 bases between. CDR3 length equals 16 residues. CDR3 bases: TGTGCCAGCAGCTGGGGGGACTCCTGGAGGGGTTACGAGCAGTACTTC. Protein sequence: CASSWGDSWRGYEQYF.

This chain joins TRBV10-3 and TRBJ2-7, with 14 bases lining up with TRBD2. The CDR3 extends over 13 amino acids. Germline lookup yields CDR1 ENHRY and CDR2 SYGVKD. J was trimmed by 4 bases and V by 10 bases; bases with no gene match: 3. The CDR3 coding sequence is TGTGCCACCGGGACTAGCGGGAGATACGAGCAGTACTTC. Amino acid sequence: CATGTSGRYEQYF.

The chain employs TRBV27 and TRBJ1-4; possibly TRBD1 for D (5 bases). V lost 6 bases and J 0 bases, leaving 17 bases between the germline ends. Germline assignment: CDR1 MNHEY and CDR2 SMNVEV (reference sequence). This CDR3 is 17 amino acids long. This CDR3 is CASRYYGGGATNEKLFF. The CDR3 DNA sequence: TGTGCCAGCAGATACTATGGGGGGGGAGCAACTAATGAAAAACTGTTTTTT. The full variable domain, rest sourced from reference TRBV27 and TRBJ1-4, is EAQVTQNPRYLITVTGKKLTVTCSQNMNHEYMSWYRQDPGLGLRQIYYSMNVEVTDKGDVPEGYKVSRKEKRNFPLILESPSPNQTSLYFCASRYYGGGATNEKLFFGSGTQLSVL.

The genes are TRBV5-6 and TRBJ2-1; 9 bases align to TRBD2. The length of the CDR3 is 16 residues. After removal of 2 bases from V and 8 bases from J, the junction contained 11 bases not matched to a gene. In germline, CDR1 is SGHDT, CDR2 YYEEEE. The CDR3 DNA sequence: TGTGCCAGCAGCTTCTGGGCTAGCGGGGTGGTGGATGAGCAGTTCTTC. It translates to CASSFWASGVVDEQFF.

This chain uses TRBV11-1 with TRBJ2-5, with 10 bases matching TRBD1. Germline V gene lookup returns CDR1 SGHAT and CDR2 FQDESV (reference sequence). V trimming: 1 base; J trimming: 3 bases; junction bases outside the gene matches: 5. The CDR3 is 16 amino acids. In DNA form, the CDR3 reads TGTGCCAGCAGCTTAGGGACAGGGGGAGGAGAAGAGACCCAGTACTTC. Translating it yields CASSLGTGGGEETQYF.

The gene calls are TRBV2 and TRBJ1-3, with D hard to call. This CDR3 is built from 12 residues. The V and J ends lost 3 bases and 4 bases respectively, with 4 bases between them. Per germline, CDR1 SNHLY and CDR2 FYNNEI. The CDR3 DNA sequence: TGTGCCAGCAGTGACTACGGAAACACCATATATTTT. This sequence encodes CASSDYGNTIYF.

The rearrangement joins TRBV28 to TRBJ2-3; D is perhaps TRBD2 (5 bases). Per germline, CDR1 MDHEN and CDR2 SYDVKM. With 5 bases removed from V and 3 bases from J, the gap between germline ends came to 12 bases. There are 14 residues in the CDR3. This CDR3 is CASSGLEETDTQYF. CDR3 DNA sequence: TGTGCCAGCAGTGGACTGGAAGAGACAGATACGCAGTATTTT.

The DNA for the CDR3 is TGCGCCAGCCGAGGACAGGGAAATCGCAATGAGCAGTTCTTC. Its translation: CASRGQGNRNEQFF. J is TRBJ2-1 and V is TRBV5-1, with TRBD1 matching over 8 bases. Germline lookup yields CDR1 SGHRS and CDR2 YFSETQ. The CDR3 loop spans 14 amino acids. V dropped 7 bases and J dropped 6; count of bases not matched to a gene: 9.

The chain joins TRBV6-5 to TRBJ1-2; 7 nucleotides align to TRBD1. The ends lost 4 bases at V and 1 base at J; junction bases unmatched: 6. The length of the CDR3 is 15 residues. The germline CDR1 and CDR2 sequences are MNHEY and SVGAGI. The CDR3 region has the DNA TGTGCCAGCAGTTCCAGGGACAGCCATAACTATGGCTACACCTTC. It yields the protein CASSSRDSHNYGYTF.

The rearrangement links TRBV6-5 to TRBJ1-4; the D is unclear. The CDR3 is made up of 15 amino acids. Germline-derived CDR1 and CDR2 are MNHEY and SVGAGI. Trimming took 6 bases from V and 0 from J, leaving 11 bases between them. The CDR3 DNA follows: TGTGCCAGCAGACAATGGGAGTCAACTAATGAAAAACTGTTTTTT. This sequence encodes CASRQWESTNEKLFF.

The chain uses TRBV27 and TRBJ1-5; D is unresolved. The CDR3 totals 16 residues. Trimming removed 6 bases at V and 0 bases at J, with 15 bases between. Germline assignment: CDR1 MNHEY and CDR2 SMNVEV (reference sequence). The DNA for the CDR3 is TGTGCCAGCAGACTCGGGCAGGACCATAGCAATCAGCCCCAGCATTTT. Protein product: CASRLGQDHSNQPQHF.

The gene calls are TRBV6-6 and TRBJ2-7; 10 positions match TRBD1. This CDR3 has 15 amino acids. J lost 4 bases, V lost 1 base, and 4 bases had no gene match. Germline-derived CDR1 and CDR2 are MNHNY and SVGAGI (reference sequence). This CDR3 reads CASSYLGQGSYEQYF. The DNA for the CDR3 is TGTGCCAGCAGTTACTTGGGACAGGGGAGTTACGAGCAGTACTTC.

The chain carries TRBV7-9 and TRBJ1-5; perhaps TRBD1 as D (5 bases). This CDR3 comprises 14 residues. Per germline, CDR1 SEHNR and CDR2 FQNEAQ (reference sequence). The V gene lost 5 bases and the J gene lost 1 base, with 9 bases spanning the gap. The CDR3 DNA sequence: TGTGCCAGCAGCAACCGGGACAGCAATCAGCCCCAGCATTTT. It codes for CASSNRDSNQPQHF.

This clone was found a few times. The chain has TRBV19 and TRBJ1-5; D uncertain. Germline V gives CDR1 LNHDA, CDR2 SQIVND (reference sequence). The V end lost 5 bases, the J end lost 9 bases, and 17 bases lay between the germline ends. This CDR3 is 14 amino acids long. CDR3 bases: TGTGCCAGTAGTCTCCCCCAACTAGGACCGCCCCAGCATTTT. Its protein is CASSLPQLGPPQHF.

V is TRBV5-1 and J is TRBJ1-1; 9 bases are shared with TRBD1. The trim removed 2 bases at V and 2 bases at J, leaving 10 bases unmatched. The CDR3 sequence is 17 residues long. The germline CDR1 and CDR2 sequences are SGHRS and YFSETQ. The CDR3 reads CASSLGTGWPGNTEAFF. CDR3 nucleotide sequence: TGCGCCAGCAGCTTAGGGACAGGGTGGCCCGGTAACACTGAAGCTTTCTTT.

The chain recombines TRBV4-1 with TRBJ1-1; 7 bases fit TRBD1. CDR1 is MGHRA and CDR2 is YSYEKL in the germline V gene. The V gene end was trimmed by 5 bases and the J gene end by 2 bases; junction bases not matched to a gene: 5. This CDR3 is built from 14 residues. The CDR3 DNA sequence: TGCGCCAGCAGCATCCCAGGGGGAAACACTGAAGCTTTCTTT. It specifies CASSIPGGNTEAFF.

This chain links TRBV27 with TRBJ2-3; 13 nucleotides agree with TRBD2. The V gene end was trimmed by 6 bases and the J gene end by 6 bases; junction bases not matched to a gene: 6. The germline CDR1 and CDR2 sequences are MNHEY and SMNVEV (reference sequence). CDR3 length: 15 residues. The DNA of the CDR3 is TGTGCCAGCAGACGAGGGACTAGCGGGGACGATACGCAGTATTTT. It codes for CASRRGTSGDDTQYF.

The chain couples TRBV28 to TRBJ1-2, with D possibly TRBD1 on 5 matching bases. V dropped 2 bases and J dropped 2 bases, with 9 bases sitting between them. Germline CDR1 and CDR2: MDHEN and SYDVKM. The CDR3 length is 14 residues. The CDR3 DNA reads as TGTGCCAGCAGTTTAGGGACTTTAAACTATGGCTACACCTTC. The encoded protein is CASSLGTLNYGYTF.

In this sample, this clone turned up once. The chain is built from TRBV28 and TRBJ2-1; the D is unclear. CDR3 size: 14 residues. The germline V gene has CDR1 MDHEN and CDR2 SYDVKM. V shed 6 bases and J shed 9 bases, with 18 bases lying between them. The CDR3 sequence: CASRSSLADSEQFF. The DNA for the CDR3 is TGTGCCAGCAGATCATCCCTCGCTGATTCTGAGCAGTTCTTC. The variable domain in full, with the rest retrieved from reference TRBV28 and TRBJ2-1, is DVKVTQSSRYLVKRTGEKVFLECVQDMDHENMFWYRQDPGLGLRLIYFSYDVKMKEKGDIPEGYSVSREKKERFSLILESASTNQTSMYLCASRSSLADSEQFFGPGTRLTVL.

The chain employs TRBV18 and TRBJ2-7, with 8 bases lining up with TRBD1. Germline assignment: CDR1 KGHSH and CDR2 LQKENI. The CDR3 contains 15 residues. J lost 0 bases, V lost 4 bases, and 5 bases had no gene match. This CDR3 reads CASSLRDRSSYEQYF. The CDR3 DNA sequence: TGTGCCAGCTCACTCCGGGACAGGAGCTCCTACGAGCAGTACTTC.

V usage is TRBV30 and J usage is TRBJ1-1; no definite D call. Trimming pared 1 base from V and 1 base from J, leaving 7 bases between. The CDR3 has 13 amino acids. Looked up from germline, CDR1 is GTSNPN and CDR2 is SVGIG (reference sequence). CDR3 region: CAWSAQENTEAFF. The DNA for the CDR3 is TGTGCCTGGAGTGCCCAGGAGAACACTGAAGCTTTCTTT.

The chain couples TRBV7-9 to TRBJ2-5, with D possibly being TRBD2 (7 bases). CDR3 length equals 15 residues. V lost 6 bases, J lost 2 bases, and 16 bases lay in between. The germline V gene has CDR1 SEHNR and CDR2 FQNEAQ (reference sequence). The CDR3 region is CASSTSAGVQETQYF. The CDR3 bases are TGTGCCAGCAGTACTAGCGCAGGGGTACAAGAGACCCAGTACTTC. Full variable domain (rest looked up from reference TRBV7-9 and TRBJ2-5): DTGVSQNPRHKITKRGQNVTFRCDPISEHNRLYWYRQTLGQGPEFLTYFQNEAQLEKSRLLSDRFSAERPKGSFSTLEIQRTEQGDSAMYLCASSTSAGVQETQYFGPGTRLLVL.

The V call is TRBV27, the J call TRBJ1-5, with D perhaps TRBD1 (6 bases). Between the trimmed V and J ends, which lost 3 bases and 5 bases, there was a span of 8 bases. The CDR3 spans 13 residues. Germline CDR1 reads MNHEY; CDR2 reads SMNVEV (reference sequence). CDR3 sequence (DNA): TGTGCCAGCAGTTTGGGGGCCCATCAGCCCCAGCATTTT. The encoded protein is CASSLGAHQPQHF.